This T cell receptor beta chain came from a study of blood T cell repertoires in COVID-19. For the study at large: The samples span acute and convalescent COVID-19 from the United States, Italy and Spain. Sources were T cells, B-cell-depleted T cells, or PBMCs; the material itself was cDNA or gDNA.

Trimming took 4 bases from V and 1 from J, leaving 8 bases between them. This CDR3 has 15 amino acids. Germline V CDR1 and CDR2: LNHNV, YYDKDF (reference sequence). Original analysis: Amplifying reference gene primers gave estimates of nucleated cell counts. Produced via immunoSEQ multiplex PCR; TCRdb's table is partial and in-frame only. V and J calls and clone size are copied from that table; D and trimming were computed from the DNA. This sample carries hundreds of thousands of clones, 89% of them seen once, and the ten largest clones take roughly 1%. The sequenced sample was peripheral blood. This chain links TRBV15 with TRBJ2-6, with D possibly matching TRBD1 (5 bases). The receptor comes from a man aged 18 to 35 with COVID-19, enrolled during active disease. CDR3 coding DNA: TGTGCCACCAGCACAGGGTCTTCTGGGGCCAACGTCCTGACTTTC. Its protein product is CATSTGSSGANVLTF.